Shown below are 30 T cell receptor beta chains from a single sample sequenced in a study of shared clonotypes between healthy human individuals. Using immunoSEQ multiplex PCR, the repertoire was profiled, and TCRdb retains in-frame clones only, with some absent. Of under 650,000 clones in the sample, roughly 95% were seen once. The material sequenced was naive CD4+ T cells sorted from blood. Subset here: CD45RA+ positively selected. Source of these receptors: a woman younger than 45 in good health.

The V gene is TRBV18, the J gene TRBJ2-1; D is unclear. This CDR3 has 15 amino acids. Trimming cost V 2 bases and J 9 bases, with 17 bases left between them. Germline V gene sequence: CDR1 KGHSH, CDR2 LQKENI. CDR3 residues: CASSPGSGNSGEQFF. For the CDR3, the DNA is TGTGCCAGCTCACCAGGGTCAGGTAATTCGGGTGAGCAGTTCTTC.

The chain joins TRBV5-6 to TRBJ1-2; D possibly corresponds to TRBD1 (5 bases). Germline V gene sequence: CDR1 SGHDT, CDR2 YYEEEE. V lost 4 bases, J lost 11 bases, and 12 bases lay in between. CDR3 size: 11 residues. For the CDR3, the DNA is TGTGCCAGCAGCCGCAGGGTCTTTTACACCTTC. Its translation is CASSRRVFYTF.

CDR3 sequence reads: CSVVRTSTDTQYF. The CDR3 region has the DNA TGCAGCGTTGTCCGGACTAGCACAGATACGCAGTATTTT. The rearrangement joins TRBV29-1 to TRBJ2-3; tentative D call: TRBD2 (5 bases). V gave up 4 bases and J gave up 0 bases, with 8 bases separating them. This CDR3 has 13 residues. Germline CDR1 and CDR2: SQVTM and ANQGSEA.

CDR3 sequence (DNA): TGCAGCGTTGACATAGCGGCTAGCGGAAAGTACAATGAGCAGTTCTTC. This sequence encodes CSVDIAASGKYNEQFF. The chain uses TRBV29-1 and TRBJ2-1; the match to TRBD2 covers 7 bases. This CDR3 spans 16 amino acids. V trimming: 3 bases; J trimming: 4 bases; junction bases outside the gene matches: 12. Per germline, CDR1 SQVTM and CDR2 ANQGSEA.

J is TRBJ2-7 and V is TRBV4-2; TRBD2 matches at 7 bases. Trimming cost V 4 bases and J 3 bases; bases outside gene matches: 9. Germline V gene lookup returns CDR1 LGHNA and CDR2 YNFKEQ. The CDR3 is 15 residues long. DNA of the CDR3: TGTGCCAGCAGCCCAAACAATCTAGCGGACTACGAGCAGTACTTC. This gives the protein CASSPNNLADYEQYF.

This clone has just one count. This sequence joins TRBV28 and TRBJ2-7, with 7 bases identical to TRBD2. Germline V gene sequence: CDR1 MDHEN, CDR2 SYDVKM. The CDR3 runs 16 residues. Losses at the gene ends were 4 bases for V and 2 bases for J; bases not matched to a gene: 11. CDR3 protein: CASSSIRKGGTYEQYF. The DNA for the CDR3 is TGTGCCAGCAGTTCCATCCGCAAGGGAGGGACCTACGAGCAGTACTTC.

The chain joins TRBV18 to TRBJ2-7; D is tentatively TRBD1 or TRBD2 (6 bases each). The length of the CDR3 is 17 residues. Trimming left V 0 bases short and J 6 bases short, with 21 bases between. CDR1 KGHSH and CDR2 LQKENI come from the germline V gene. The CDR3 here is CASSPPLPGTGGREQYF. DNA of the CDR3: TGTGCCAGCTCACCACCCCTCCCGGGAACCGGGGGCCGCGAGCAGTACTTC.

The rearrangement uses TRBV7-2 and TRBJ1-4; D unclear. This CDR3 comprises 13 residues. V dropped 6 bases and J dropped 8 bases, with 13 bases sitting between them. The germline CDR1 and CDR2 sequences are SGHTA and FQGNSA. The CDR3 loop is CASRWGVKEKLFF. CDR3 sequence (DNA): TGTGCCAGCAGGTGGGGTGTAAAGGAAAAACTGTTTTTT.

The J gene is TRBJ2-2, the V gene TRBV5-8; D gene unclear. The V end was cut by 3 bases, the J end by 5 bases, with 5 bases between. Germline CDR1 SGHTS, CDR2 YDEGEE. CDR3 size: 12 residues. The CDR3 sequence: CASSYETGELFF. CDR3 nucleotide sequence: TGTGCCAGCAGCTACGAAACCGGGGAGCTGTTTTTT.

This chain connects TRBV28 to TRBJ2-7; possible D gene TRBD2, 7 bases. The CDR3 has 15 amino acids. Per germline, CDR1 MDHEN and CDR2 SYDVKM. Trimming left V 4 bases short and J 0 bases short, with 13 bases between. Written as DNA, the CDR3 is TGTGCCAGCAGTTCACAGGGAGGGGCCTCCTACGAGCAGTACTTC. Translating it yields CASSSQGGASYEQYF.

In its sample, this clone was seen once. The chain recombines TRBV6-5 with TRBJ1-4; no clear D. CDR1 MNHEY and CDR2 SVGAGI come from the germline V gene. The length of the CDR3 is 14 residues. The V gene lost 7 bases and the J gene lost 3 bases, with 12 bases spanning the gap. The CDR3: CASMTGGPNEKLFF. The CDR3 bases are TGTGCCAGCATGACGGGCGGGCCTAATGAAAAACTGTTTTTT.

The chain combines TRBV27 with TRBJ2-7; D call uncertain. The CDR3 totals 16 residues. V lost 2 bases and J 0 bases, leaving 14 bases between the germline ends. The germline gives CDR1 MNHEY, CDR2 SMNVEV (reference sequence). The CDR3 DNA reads TGTGCCAGCAGTTTAGCCCCGTCCGCCCCCTCCTACGAGCAGTACTTC. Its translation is CASSLAPSAPSYEQYF.

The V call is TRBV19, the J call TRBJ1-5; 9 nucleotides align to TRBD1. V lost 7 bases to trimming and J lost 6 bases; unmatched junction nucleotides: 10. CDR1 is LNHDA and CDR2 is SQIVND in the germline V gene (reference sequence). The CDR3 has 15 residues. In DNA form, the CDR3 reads TGTGCCAGTAAGAACCTCGGACAGGGGATTCAGCCCCAGCATTTT. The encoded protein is CASKNLGQGIQPQHF.

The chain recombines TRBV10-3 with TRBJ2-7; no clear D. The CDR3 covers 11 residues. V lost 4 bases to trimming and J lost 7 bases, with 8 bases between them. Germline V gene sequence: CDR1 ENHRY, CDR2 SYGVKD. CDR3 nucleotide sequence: TGTGCCATCAGTGCGGGTTGGGAGCAGTACTTC. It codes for CAISAGWEQYF.

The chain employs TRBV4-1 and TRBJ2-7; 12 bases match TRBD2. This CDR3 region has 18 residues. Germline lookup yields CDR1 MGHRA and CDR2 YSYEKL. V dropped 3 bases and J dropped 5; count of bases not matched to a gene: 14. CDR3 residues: CASSHRMLRLAGADEQYF. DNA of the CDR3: TGCGCCAGCAGCCACCGAATGCTTAGACTAGCGGGAGCGGACGAGCAGTACTTC.

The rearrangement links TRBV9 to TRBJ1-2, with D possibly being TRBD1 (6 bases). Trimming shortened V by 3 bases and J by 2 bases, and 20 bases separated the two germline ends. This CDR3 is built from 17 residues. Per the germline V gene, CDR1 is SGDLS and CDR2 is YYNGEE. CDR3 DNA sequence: TGTGCCAGCAGCGGATACCCCACAGCTGGACAGAACTATGGCTACACCTTC. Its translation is CASSGYPTAGQNYGYTF.

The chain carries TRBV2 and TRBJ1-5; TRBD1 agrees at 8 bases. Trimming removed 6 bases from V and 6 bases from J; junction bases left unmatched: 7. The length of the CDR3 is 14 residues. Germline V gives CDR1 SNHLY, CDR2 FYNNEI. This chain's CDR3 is CASRQQGASQPQHF. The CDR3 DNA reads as TGTGCCAGCAGACAGCAGGGGGCGAGTCAGCCCCAGCATTTT.

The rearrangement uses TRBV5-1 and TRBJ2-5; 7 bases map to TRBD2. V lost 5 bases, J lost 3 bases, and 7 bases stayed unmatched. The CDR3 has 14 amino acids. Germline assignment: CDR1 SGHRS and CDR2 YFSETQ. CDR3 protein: CASRGALAEETQYF. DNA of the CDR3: TGCGCCAGCAGGGGAGCCCTAGCGGAAGAGACCCAGTACTTC.

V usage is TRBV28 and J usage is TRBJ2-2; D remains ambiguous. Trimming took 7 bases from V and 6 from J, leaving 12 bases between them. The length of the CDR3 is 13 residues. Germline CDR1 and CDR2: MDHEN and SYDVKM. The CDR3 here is CASIPSRAGELFF. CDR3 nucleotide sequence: TGTGCCAGCATCCCTTCGAGAGCCGGGGAGCTGTTTTTT.

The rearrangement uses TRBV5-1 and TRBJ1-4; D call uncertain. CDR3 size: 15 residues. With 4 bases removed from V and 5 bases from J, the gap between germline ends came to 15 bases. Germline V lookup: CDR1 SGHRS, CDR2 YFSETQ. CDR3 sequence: CASSLSWGTNEKLFF. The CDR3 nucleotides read TGCGCCAGCAGCCTCTCGTGGGGTACCAATGAAAAACTGTTTTTT.

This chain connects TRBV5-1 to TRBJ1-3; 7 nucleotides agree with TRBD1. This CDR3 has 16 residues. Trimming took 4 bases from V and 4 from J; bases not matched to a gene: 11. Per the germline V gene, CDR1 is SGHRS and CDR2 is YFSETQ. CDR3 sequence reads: CASSPTLTGLGNTIYF. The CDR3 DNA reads TGCGCCAGCAGCCCCACACTGACAGGGCTGGGAAACACCATATATTTT.

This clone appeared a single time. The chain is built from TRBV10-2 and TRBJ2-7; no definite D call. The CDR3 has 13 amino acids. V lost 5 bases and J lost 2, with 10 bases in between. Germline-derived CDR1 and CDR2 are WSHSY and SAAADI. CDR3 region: CASSRITAYEQYF. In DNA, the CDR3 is TGCGCCAGCAGTCGTATTACAGCCTACGAGCAGTACTTC.

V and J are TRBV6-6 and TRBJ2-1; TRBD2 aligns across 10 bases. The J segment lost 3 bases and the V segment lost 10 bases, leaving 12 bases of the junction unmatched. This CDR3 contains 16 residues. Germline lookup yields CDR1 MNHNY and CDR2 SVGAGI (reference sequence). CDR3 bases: TGTGCCACCTCTCGACCAGCGGGAGGGTACTACAATGAGCAGTTCTTC. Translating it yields CATSRPAGGYYNEQFF.

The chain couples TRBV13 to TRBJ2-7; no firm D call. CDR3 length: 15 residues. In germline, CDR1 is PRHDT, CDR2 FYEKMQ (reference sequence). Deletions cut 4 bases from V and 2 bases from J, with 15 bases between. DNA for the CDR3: TGTGCCAGCAGCTCGGCGAGAGGCACCACCTACGAGCAGTACTTC. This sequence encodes CASSSARGTTYEQYF.

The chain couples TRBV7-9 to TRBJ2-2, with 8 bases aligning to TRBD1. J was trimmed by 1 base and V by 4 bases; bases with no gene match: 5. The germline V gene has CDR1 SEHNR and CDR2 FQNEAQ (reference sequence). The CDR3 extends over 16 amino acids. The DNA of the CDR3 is TGTGCCAGCAGCTCTTGGACAGGGCTGAACACCGGGGAGCTGTTTTTT. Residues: CASSSWTGLNTGELFF.

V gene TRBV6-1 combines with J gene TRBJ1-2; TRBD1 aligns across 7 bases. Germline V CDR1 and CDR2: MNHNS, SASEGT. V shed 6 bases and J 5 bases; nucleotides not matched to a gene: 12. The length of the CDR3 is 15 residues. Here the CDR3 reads CASSPNDRVGYGYTF. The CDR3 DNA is TGTGCCAGCAGCCCGAACGACAGGGTTGGGTATGGCTACACCTTC.

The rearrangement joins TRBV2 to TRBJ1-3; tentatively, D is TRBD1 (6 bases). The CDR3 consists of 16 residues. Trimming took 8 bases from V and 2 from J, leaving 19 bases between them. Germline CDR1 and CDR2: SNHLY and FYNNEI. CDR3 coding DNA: TGTGCCAGCGGAGGGGGGCAGGGGTCGCCTGGAAACACCATATATTTT. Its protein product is CASGGGQGSPGNTIYF.

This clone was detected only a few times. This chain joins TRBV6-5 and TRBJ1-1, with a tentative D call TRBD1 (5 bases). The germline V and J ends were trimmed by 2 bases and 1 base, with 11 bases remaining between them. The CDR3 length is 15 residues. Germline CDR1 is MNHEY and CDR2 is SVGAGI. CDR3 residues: CASSYPGQGNTEAFF. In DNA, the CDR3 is TGTGCCAGCAGTTACCCCGGGCAGGGGAACACTGAAGCTTTCTTT.

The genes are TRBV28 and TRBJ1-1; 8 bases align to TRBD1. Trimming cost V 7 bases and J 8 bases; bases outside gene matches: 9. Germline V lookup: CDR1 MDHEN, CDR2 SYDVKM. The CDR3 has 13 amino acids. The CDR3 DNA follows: TGTGCCAGCACTGGACAGGGATTAACCGAAGCTTTCTTT. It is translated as CASTGQGLTEAFF.

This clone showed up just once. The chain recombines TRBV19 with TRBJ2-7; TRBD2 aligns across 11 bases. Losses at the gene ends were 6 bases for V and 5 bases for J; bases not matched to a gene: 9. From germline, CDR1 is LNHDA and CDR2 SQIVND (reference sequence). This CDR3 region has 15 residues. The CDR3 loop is CASSDLSGRDHEQYF. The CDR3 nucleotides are TGTGCCAGTAGCGATCTTAGCGGGAGGGATCACGAGCAGTACTTC.